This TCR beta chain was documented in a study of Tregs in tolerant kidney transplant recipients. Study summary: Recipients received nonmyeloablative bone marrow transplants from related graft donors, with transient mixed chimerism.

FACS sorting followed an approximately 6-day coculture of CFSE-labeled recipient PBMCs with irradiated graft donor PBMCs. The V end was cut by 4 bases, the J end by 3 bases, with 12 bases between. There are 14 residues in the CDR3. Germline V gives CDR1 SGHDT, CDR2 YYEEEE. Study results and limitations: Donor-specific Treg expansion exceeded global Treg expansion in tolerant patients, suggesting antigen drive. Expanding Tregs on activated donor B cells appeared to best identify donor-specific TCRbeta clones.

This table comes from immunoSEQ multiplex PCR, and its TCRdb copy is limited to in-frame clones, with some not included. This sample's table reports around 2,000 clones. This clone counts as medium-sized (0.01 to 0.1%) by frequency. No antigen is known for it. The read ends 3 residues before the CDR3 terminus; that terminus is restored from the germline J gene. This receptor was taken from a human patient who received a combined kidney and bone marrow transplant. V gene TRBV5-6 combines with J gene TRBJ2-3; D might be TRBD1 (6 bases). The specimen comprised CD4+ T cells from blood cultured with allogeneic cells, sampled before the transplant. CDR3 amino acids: CASSPQGRTDTQYF. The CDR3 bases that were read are TGTGCCAGCAGCCCCCAGGGGCGAACAGATACG.